This is a list of T cell receptor beta chains from one sample in a study of blood T cell repertoires in COVID-19. Clones were sequenced by immunoSEQ multiplex PCR, and TCRdb holds only the in-frame ones, with some missing. The sample lists 100,000 to 150,000 clones, roughly four fifths occurring once. Sequencing used peripheral blood. The source of these receptors is a human donor in a cohort sampled during active COVID-19. Each CDR3 is given with its conserved first and last residue. Fields, in order: V gene, clone size, D gene, J gene, CDR3 length, CDR3 protein, CDR3 DNA. The D gene is left open where the match is weak. Only some rows state a clone size, as once, few, many or a class for expanded clones.

TRBV2	few	NA	TRBJ1-1	13	CASRLVGNTEAFF	TGTGCCAGCAGACTAGTGGGTAACACTGAAGCTTTCTTT
TRBV7-2	NA	NA	TRBJ2-5	13	CASSRGNQETQYF	TGTGCCAGCAGCAGAGGGAACCAAGAGACCCAGTACTTC
TRBV5-1	few	NA	TRBJ1-2	15	CASSPGDGPNYGYTF	TGCGCCAGCAGCCCGGGGGACGGACCTAACTATGGCTACACCTTC
TRBV9	NA	NA	TRBJ2-7	16	CASSPQLAGNEYEQYF	TGTGCCAGCAGCCCCCAACTGGCAGGGAATGAGTACGAGCAGTACTTC
TRBV12-3/TRBV12-4	NA	NA	TRBJ2-7	13	CASSLRDPYEQYF	TGTGCCAGCAGTTTGCGGGACCCCTACGAGCAGTACTTC
TRBV4-2	NA	NA	TRBJ1-6	16	CASSQDLADYNSPLHF	TGTGCCAGCAGCCAAGATCTGGCGGATTATAATTCACCCCTCCACTTT
TRBV10-3	NA	TRBD1	TRBJ2-5	13	CATLTGQGETQYF	TGTGCCACCCTGACGGGACAGGGGGAGACCCAGTACTTC
TRBV5-1	once	NA	TRBJ2-6	14	CASSLGPGANVLTF	TGCGCCAGCAGCTTGGGGCCTGGGGCCAACGTCCTGACTTTC
TRBV6-1	few	NA	TRBJ2-1	12	CASSERGREQFF	TGTGCCAGCAGTGAACGGGGGAGAGAGCAGTTCTTC
TRBV2	once	TRBD1	TRBJ1-2	14	CASSWTGGGNGYTF	TGTGCCAGCAGTTGGACAGGAGGAGGTAATGGCTACACCTTC
TRBV6-6	NA	NA	TRBJ1-5	15	CASSSGLGDNQPQHF	TGTGCCAGCAGTTCGGGACTTGGGGACAATCAGCCCCAGCATTTT
TRBV7-2	NA	NA	TRBJ1-3	15	CASSPQGTSGNTIYF	TGTGCCAGCAGCCCACAGGGTACCAGTGGAAACACCATATATTTT
TRBV19	NA	TRBD1	TRBJ2-1	16	CASSRTGPRTYNEQFF	TGTGCCAGTAGTAGGACAGGGCCTAGGACCTACAATGAGCAGTTCTTC
TRBV4-1	few	TRBD1	TRBJ1-2	15	CASSLGQANNYGYTF	TGCGCCAGCAGCCTCGGACAGGCGAACAACTATGGCTACACCTTC
TRBV10-3	NA	NA	TRBJ1-2	15	CAISESIQGRYGYTF	TGTGCCATCAGTGAGTCAATACAGGGCAGGTATGGCTACACCTTC
TRBV12-3/TRBV12-4	once	NA	TRBJ1-3	13	CASRAGAQNTIYF	TGTGCCAGCAGAGCAGGGGCGCAAAACACCATATATTTT
TRBV24-1	NA	NA	TRBJ2-1	16	CATSDLSRRGGNEQFF	TGTGCCACCAGTGATTTGAGCAGGAGGGGGGGTAATGAGCAGTTCTTC
TRBV18	once	TRBD1	TRBJ1-2	16	CASSFLEVGQAYGYTF	TGTGCCAGCTCGTTCTTAGAAGTTGGACAGGCCTATGGCTACACCTTC
TRBV2	once	TRBD1	TRBJ1-1	12	CASSLQGTEAFF	TGTGCCAGCAGTTTACAGGGGACTGAAGCTTTCTTT
TRBV7-2	once	NA	TRBJ1-3	13	CASSLDRAYTIYF	TGTGCCAGCAGCTTAGACAGGGCCTACACCATATATTTT
TRBV6-5	NA	NA	TRBJ2-3	15	CASTPLGTSTDTQYF	TGTGCCAGCACCCCACTGGGGACTAGCACAGATACGCAGTATTTT
TRBV5-6	few	NA	TRBJ2-1	15	CASSLVWATYNEQFF	TGTGCCAGCAGCTTGGTTTGGGCTACTTACAATGAGCAGTTCTTC
TRBV7-9	NA	TRBD1	TRBJ2-1	15	CASSTRDRGYNEQFF	TGTGCCAGCAGTACCCGGGACAGGGGATACAATGAGCAGTTCTTC
TRBV6-6	NA	NA	TRBJ2-2	14	CASSYVGADGELFF	TGTGCCAGCAGTTACGTGGGGGCTGACGGGGAGCTGTTTTTT
TRBV6-5	NA	NA	TRBJ2-2	15	CASSFMIVGTGELFF	TGTGCCAGCAGTTTTATGATAGTTGGCACCGGGGAGCTGTTTTTT
TRBV3-1/TRBV3-2	NA	TRBD2	TRBJ2-5	16	CASSQISGGAGETQYF	TGTGCCAGCAGCCAAATTAGCGGGGGGGCCGGGGAGACCCAGTACTTC
TRBV15	NA	TRBD1	TRBJ1-5	14	CATSRETGLQPQHF	TGTGCCACCAGCAGAGAGACAGGGTTACAGCCCCAGCATTTT
TRBV11-2	NA	NA	TRBJ2-1	16	CASSLWRASSYNEQFF	TGTGCCAGCAGCTTATGGCGGGCAAGCTCCTACAATGAGCAGTTCTTC
TRBV28	NA	TRBD1	TRBJ1-2	12	CASSPGGWGYTF	TGTGCCAGCAGTCCAGGGGGCTGGGGCTACACCTTC
TRBV19	many	NA	TRBJ1-1	14	CASTLDRYGTEAFF	TGTGCCAGTACCCTTGACAGGTACGGGACTGAAGCTTTCTTT
TRBV3-1/TRBV3-2	NA	TRBD1	TRBJ1-5	18	CASSQGVAGQGAFQPQHF	TGTGCCAGCAGCCAAGGAGTAGCGGGACAGGGTGCCTTTCAGCCCCAGCATTTT
TRBV7-8	NA	NA	TRBJ2-5	14	CASSPGTAQETQYF	TGTGCCAGCAGTCCCGGGACTGCCCAAGAGACCCAGTACTTC
TRBV3-1/TRBV3-2	NA	TRBD2	TRBJ2-3	18	CASSSRLAGGVSTDTQYF	TGTGCCAGCAGCTCTCGACTAGCGGGGGGCGTTAGCACAGATACGCAGTATTTT
TRBV7-8	NA	NA	TRBJ1-2	14	CASSPRTASYGYTF	TGTGCCAGCAGCCCCCGGACAGCTTCCTATGGCTACACCTTC
TRBV3-1/TRBV3-2	NA	NA	TRBJ2-7	15	CASSQGITGSHEQYF	TGTGCCAGCAGCCAGGGGATTACAGGGTCCCACGAGCAGTACTTC
TRBV5-6	few	NA	TRBJ2-5	16	CASSSRIPTRQETQYF	TGTGCCAGCAGCTCGCGGATACCGACCCGCCAAGAGACCCAGTACTTC
TRBV9	NA	TRBD2	TRBJ2-3	17	CASSVESRAGGTDTQYF	TGTGCCAGCAGCGTAGAATCTCGAGCGGGGGGCACAGATACGCAGTATTTT
TRBV27	NA	TRBD2	TRBJ2-1	19	CASSRPGLAGVGGRGEQFF	TGTGCCAGCAGCCGACCGGGACTAGCGGGGGTTGGCGGTCGCGGTGAGCAGTTCTTC
TRBV13	NA	NA	TRBJ1-2	14	CASFRSQAIYGYTF	TGTGCCAGCTTCAGGTCCCAGGCCATCTATGGCTACACCTTC
TRBV12-3/TRBV12-4	once	TRBD1	TRBJ1-1	13	CASSPTGSTEAFF	TGTGCCAGCAGTCCGACAGGGTCCACTGAAGCTTTCTTT
TRBV29-1	NA	NA	TRBJ2-2	14	CSVEEGAGTGELFF	TGCAGCGTTGAAGAGGGCGCAGGTACCGGGGAGCTGTTTTTT